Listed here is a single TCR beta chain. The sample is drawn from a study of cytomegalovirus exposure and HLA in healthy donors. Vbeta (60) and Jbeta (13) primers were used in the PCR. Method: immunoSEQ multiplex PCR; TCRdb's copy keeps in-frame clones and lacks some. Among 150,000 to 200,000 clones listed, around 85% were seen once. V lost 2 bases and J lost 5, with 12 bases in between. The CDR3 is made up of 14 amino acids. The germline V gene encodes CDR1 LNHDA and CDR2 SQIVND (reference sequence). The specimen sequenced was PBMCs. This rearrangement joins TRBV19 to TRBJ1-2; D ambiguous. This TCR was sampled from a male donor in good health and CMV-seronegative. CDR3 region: CASSISWRLYGYTF. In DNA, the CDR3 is TGTGCCAGTAGTATAAGTTGGAGGCTTTATGGCTACACCTTC.